These 2 T cell receptor beta chains were all obtained from the same sample, sequenced in a study of cytomegalovirus exposure and HLA in healthy donors. 60 Vbeta and 13 Jbeta primers were used in PCR. Generated by immunoSEQ multiplex PCR, the TCRdb table keeps only in-frame clones and is missing some. The sample lists approximately 110,000 clones, roughly 15% seen once, with about 0.8% in the top ten. The specimen sequenced was PBMCs. These receptors were obtained from a female donor in good health and CMV-seronegative.

This clone showed up just a few times. This chain uses TRBV30 with TRBJ1-6; D is unclear. Germline V gene sequence: CDR1 GTSNPN, CDR2 SVGIG (reference sequence). CDR3 size: 13 residues. V lost 2 bases, J lost 8 bases, and 10 bases lay in between. Here the CDR3 DNA reads TGTGCCTGGAGTCAGAGGGTGGATTCACCCCTCCACTTT. It encodes CAWSQRVDSPLHF.

The J gene is TRBJ1-4, the V gene TRBV7-9; 8 nucleotides line up with TRBD1. This CDR3 spans 14 amino acids. Unmatched junction bases numbered 3, after V lost 1 base and J lost 8 bases. Germline lookup yields CDR1 SEHNR and CDR2 FQNEAQ (reference sequence). CDR3 bases: TGTGCCAGCAGCTTAGGGACAGGGCACGAAAAACTGTTTTTT. Amino acids: CASSLGTGHEKLFF.